This TCR beta chain was retrieved from a study of control samples from healthy donors and cancer patients. The CDR3 spans 11 residues. Trimming took 5 bases from V and 9 from J, leaving 11 bases between them. Germline CDR1 is DFQATT and CDR2 is SNEGSKA (reference sequence). TCRdb keeps only in-frame clones here, not all; method: immunoSEQ multiplex PCR. The repertoire consists of 65,000 to 85,000 clones, with around 90% occurring once and the leading ten covering roughly a tenth. Sequencing input: PBMCs. The clonotype was recovered from a woman in her fifties or sixties with colorectal cancer. The chain has TRBV20-1 and TRBJ2-4; tentatively, D is TRBD1 or TRBD2 (5 bases each). CDR3 in DNA: TGCAGTGCTCCGGGGACGAGCATTCAGTACTTC. Translation: CSAPGTSIQYF.